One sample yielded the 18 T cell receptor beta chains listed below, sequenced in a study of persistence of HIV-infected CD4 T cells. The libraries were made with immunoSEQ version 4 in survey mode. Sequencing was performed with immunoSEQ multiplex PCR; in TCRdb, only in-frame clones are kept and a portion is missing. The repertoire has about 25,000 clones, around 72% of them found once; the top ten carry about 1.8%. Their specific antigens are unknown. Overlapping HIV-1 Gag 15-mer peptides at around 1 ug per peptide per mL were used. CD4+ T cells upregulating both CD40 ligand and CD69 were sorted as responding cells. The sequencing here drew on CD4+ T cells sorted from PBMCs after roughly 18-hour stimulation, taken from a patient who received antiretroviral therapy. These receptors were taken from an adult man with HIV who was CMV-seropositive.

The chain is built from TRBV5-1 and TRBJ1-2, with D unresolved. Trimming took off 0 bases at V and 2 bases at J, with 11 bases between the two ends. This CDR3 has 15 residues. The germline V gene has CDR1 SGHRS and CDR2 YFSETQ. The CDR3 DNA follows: TGCGCCAGCAGCTTGGAGTTGGGTTCGAACTATGGCTACACCTTC. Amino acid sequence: CASSLELGSNYGYTF.

The CDR3 DNA follows: TGTGCCAGCAGCTTAGTCGGGGGAGCCGAGAGCAATGAGCAGTTCTTC. It is translated as CASSLVGGAESNEQFF. The V gene is TRBV11-2, the J gene TRBJ2-1; the D gene is possibly TRBD2 (6 bases). This CDR3 comprises 16 residues. The V gene's germline CDR1 is SGHAT and CDR2 FQNNGV. V dropped 1 base and J dropped 6 bases, with 16 bases sitting between them.

Written as DNA, the CDR3 is TGCGCCAGCAGCTCCGGACTTACGAATGAGCAGTTCTTC. Translated: CASSSGLTNEQFF. V and J are TRBV5-1 and TRBJ2-1, with a tentative D call TRBD2 (5 bases). The CDR3 consists of 13 residues. Germline V gene data show CDR1 as SGHRS and CDR2 as YFSETQ. Deletions cut 3 bases from V and 7 bases from J, with 11 bases between.

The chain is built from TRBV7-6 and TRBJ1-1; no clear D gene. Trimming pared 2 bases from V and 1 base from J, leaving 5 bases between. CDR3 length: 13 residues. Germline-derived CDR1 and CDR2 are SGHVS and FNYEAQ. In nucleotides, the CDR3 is TGTGCCAGCAGCTTATCGGAGAACACTGAAGCTTTCTTT. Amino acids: CASSLSENTEAFF. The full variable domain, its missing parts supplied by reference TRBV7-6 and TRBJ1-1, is GAGVSQSPRYKVTKRGQDVALRCDPISGHVSLYWYRQALGQGPEFLTYFNYEAQQDKSGLPNDRFSAERPEGSISTLTIQRTEQRDSAMYRCASSLSENTEAFFGQGTRLTVV.

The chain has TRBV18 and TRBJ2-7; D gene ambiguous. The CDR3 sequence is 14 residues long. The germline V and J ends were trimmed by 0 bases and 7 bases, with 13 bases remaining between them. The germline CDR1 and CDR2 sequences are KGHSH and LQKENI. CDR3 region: CASSPPTRSGEQYF. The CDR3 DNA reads TGTGCCAGCTCACCACCCACCCGTTCCGGGGAGCAGTACTTC.

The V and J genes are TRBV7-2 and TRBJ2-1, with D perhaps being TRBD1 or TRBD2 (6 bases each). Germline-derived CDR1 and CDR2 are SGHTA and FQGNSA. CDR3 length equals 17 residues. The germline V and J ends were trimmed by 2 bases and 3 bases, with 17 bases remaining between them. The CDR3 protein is CASSLLGGGRGYNEQFF. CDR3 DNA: TGTGCCAGCAGCTTATTGGGGGGCGGCCGAGGCTACAATGAGCAGTTCTTC. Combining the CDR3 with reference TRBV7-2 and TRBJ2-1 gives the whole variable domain GAGVSQSPSNKVTEKGKDVELRCDPISGHTALYWYRQSLGQGLEFLIYFQGNSAPDKSGLPSDRFSAERTGGSVSTLTIQRTQQEDSAVYLCASSLLGGGRGYNEQFFGPGTRLTVL.

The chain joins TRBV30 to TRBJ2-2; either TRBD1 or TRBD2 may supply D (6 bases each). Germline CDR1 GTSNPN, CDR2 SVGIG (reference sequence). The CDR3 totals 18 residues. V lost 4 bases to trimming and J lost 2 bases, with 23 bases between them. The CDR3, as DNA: TGTGCCTGGAAGCCCGGGGGCAGGGGTCTTTTTAACACCGGGGAGCTGTTTTTT. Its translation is CAWKPGGRGLFNTGELFF.

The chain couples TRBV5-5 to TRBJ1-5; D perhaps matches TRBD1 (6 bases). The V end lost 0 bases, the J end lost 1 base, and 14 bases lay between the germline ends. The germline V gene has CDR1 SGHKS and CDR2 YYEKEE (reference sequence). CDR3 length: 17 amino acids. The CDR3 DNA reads TGTGCCAGCAGCTTGGAAGGGGGGGCTTGGAGCAATCAGCCCCAGCATTTT. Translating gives CASSLEGGAWSNQPQHF.

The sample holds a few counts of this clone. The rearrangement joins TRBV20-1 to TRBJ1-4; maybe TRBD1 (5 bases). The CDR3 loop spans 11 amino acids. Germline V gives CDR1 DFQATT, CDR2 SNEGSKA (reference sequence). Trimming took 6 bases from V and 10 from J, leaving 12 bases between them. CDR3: CSAVRQGKLFF. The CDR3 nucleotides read TGCAGTGCCGTAAGGCAGGGAAAACTGTTTTTT.

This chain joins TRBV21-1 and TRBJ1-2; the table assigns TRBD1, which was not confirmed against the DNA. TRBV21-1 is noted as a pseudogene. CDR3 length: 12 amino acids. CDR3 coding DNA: TGTGCCAGCAGCCAGGCAGGCTATGGCTACACCTTC. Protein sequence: CASSQAGYGYTF.

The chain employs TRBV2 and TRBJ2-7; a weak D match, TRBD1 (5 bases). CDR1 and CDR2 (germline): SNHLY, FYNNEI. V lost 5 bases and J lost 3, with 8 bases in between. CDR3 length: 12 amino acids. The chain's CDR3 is CASSSDSYEQYF. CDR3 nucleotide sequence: TGTGCCAGCAGTTCCGACAGCTACGAGCAGTACTTC.

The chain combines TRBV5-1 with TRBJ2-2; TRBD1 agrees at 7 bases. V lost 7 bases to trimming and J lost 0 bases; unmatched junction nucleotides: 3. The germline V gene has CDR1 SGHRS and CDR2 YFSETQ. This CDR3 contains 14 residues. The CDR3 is CASWTGSNTGELFF. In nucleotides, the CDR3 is TGCGCCAGCTGGACAGGTTCGAACACCGGGGAGCTGTTTTTT.

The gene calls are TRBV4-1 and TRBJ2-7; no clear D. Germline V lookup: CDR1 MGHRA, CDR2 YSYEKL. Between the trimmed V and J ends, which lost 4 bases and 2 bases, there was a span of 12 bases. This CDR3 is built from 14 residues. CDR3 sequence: CASSPGFPPYEQYF. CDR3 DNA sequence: TGCGCCAGCAGCCCAGGTTTCCCCCCCTACGAGCAGTACTTC.

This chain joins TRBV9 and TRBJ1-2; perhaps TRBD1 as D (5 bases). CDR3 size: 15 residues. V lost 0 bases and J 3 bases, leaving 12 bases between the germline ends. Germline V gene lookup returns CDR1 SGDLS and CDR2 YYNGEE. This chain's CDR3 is CASSVGGGVDYGYTF. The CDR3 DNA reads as TGTGCCAGCAGCGTAGGGGGAGGGGTGGACTATGGCTACACCTTC.

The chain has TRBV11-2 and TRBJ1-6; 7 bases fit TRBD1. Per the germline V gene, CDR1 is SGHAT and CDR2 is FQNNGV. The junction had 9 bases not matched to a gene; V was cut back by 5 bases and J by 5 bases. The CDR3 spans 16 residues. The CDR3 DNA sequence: TGTGCCAGCAGCCGATCCGGGACAGTCAATAATTCACCCCTCCACTTT. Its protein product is CASSRSGTVNNSPLHF.

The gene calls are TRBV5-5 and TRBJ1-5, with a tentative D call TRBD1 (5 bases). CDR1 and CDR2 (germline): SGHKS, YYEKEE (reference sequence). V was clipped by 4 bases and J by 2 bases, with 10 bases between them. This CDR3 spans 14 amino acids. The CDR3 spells CASSGGVGNQPQHF. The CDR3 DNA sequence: TGTGCCAGCAGCGGGGGGGTCGGCAATCAGCCCCAGCATTTT. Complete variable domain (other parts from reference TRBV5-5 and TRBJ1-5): DAGVTQSPTHLIKTRGQQVTLRCSPISGHKSVSWYQQVLGQGPQFIFQYYEKEERGRGNFPDRFSARQFPNYSSELNVNALLLGDSALYLCASSGGVGNQPQHFGDGTRLSIL.

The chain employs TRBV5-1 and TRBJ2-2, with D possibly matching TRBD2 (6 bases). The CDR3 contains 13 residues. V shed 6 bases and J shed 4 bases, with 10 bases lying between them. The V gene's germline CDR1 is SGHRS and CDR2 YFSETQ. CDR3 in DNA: TGCGCCAGCACCAGTAGCGGCACCGGGGAGCTGTTTTTT. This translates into CASTSSGTGELFF.

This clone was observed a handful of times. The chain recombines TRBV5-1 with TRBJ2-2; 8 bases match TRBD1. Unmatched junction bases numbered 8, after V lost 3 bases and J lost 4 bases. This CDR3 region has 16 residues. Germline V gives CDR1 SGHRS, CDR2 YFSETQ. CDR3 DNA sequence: TGCGCCAGCAGCTCCTGGACAGGGACGGGCACCGGGGAGCTGTTTTTT. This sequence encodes CASSSWTGTGTGELFF.